This T cell receptor beta chain was obtained from a study of blood T cell repertoires in COVID-19. TCRdb's copy holds only in-frame clones and misses some; the assay was immunoSEQ multiplex PCR. The table lists tens of thousands of clones, 92% of them singletons. V shed 0 bases and J shed 1 base, with 7 bases lying between them. This CDR3 has 16 amino acids. The germline CDR1 and CDR2 sequences are MGHRA and YSYEKL. The sequenced sample was peripheral blood. This clonotype was sampled from a man aged 50 to 59 with active COVID-19. This chain connects TRBV4-1 to TRBJ2-6; D gene unclear. CDR3 nucleotides: TGCGCCAGCAGCCAAGATTTGTCGTCTGGGGCCAACGTCCTGACTTTC. Encoded protein: CASSQDLSSGANVLTF.